This is a list of T cell receptor beta chains from one sample in a study of T-cell reconstitution after alpha-beta-depleted transplantation in children. A single record per CDR3 protein comes from TCRdb applying MiXCR to the PCR reads. The sample shows roughly 490,000 distinct CDR3 sequences, roughly 10% of them seen only once. The sample consisted of PBMCs, mostly from graft donor cells, taken 180 days after TCRalphabeta/CD19-depleted stem cell transplant. All receptors derive from a female patient aged 2-10 years who had a stem cell transplant for aplastic anemia, so the T cells may come from the graft donor. CDR3s leave out the opening cysteine and the closing phenylalanine or tryptophan. A D gene is named only where the DNA matches it firmly. The size of a clone is reported for some rows only, either as once, few or many, or as a class for expanded clones.

d_gene	v_gene	abundance	j_gene	CDR3aa
-	TRBV29-1	-	TRBJ2-5	SADGARQETQY
-	TRBV28	few	TRBJ1-1	ASRVMNTEAF
-	TRBV7-8	few	TRBJ2-2	ASSLPPSGDGELF
TRBD1	TRBV20-1	few	TRBJ2-3	SARWTGGLGDTQY
TRBD2	TRBV9	few	TRBJ2-3	ASSVGGSGFTDTQY
TRBD1	TRBV27	few	TRBJ2-1	ASSPRWTGLYNEQF
TRBD1	TRBV27	-	TRBJ2-7	ASSLAGTGATYEQY
-	TRBV7-2	few	TRBJ2-7	ASSLVARTYEQY
-	TRBV12-3/TRBV12-4	-	TRBJ2-7	ASSPTGWAYEQY
TRBD2	TRBV18	-	TRBJ2-1	ASSPQRDRSYNEQF
-	TRBV12-3/TRBV12-4	-	TRBJ2-1	ASSPTARPHEQF
-	TRBV20-1	-	TRBJ1-5	SASAQENSNRPQH
TRBD1	TRBV7-9	-	TRBJ1-2	ASSLVITGGFGYT
-	TRBV27	-	TRBJ2-4	ASSSGAYAKNIQY
-	TRBV29-1	-	TRBJ2-4	SVGGRAKNIQY
TRBD1	TRBV10-1	once	TRBJ1-1	ASREDRVSEAF
-	TRBV2	-	TRBJ2-1	AFCQGNRGDSSYNEQF
-	TRBV7-2	-	TRBJ2-1	ASSLARHEQF
TRBD2	TRBV20-1	few	TRBJ2-1	SARASGRSEQF
TRBD1	TRBV7-2	few	TRBJ1-2	ASSYNTGDGYT
-	TRBV5-1	-	TRBJ2-7	ASSLVIGGTSGLSHEQY
-	TRBV7-2	-	TRBJ2-4	AGGGGMKAKNIQY
-	TRBV7-9	-	TRBJ1-2	ASSRTSYGYT
-	TRBV20-1	-	TRBJ1-1	SARGSPDTEAF
-	TRBV6-1	few	TRBJ1-5	ASSLDLDHQPQH
-	TRBV7-9	-	TRBJ2-3	ASSLDSGSNTDTQY
TRBD1	TRBV6-2/TRBV6-3	few	TRBJ1-2	ASSYSSDRGSRGYT
TRBD1	TRBV29-1	-	TRBJ2-1	SVATRQGANNEQF
TRBD1	TRBV7-2	-	TRBJ2-7	ASSLALRGTGGYEQY
-	TRBV27	few	TRBJ2-2	ASSLSGDTGELF
TRBD1	TRBV27	few	TRBJ1-2	ASSAHRGRAGGYT
TRBD1	TRBV6-2/TRBV6-3	-	TRBJ2-5	ASSRDTGGQETQY
-	TRBV10-1	many	TRBJ2-2	ASSDAGPNTGELF
-	TRBV30	-	TRBJ1-3	AWKSSGNTIY
TRBD2	TRBV28	-	TRBJ2-4	ASSFRPAGVNIQY
-	TRBV5-1	few	TRBJ2-1	ASSSHRGGSYNEQF
TRBD2	TRBV5-1	-	TRBJ2-7	ASIGWGLAGEKQY
-	TRBV5-1	-	TRBJ1-1	ASSLDRTSVSTEAF
TRBD1	TRBV19	few	TRBJ2-2	ATSTGYGGELF
-	TRBV7-2	-	TRBJ2-2	ASSLGLGRRGELF
TRBD2	TRBV11-2	-	TRBJ2-4	ASSRGLAGGLAKNIQY
-	TRBV9	few	TRBJ2-2	ASSVGPGMNPGELF
-	TRBV3-1	-	TRBJ1-6	ASGGDGQNSPLH
TRBD1	TRBV7-9	many	TRBJ1-1	ASSPTGDTEAF
-	TRBV7-2	few	TRBJ2-1	ASSLVWAGSLVNEQF
-	TRBV5-5	few	TRBJ2-2	ASSHPLGITGELF
TRBD1	TRBV6-1	-	TRBJ2-3	ASIRDRGITDTQY
TRBD1	TRBV12-3/TRBV12-4	few	TRBJ1-5	ASSYSQGSNQPQH
-	TRBV12-3/TRBV12-4	many	TRBJ2-2	ASSPGLSLF
TRBD1	TRBV30	-	TRBJ1-5	AWSSGTAIGGPQH
-	TRBV7-2	-	TRBJ1-5	ASSLDGYSNQPQH
TRBD1	TRBV9	few	TRBJ2-1	ASSVASGTGGYEQF
-	TRBV5-1	-	TRBJ2-1	ASSWPPLAPRSYNEQF
TRBD2	TRBV9	-	TRBJ2-1	ASSAEMGGGPGEQF
-	TRBV12-3/TRBV12-4	many	TRBJ1-1	ATLAWEYTEAF